These 13 T cell receptor beta chains share one sample of origin, sequenced in a study of shared clonotypes between healthy human individuals. Sequencing used immunoSEQ multiplex PCR; TCRdb keeps in-frame clones, though not all of them. Among approximately 2.3 million clones listed, 85% to 95% were seen once. The material sequenced was naive CD4+ T cells from PBMCs. Subset: CD45RA+ positively selected. Receptor source: a man between 18 and 29 years old in good health. Some clones in this sample may be carry-over from other donors' samples.

Concerning this clone itself: Other DNA sequences in the same sample also yield this CDR3. The chain is built from TRBV28 and TRBJ2-1; 9 positions agree with TRBD2. CDR1 is MDHEN and CDR2 is SYDVKM in the germline V gene. The CDR3 contains 15 residues. With 1 base clipped from V and 4 bases from J, the junction kept 2 bases outside the gene matches. CDR3 region: CASSLLAGDYNEQFF. CDR3 coding DNA: TGTGCCAGCAGTTTATTAGCGGGAGATTACAATGAGCAGTTCTTC.

The gene calls are TRBV28 and TRBJ1-5; no clear D gene. The germline V and J ends were trimmed by 4 bases and 10 bases, with 11 bases remaining between them. The CDR3 sequence is 12 residues long. Per germline, CDR1 MDHEN and CDR2 SYDVKM. CDR3 region: CASSSPLNPQHF. The DNA of the CDR3 is TGTGCCAGCAGTTCACCCCTCAATCCCCAGCATTTT.

The chain is built from TRBV5-1 and TRBJ1-4; D uncertain. The CDR3 is 15 amino acids. Trimming removed 4 bases at V and 3 bases at J, with 13 bases between. Germline V gene sequence: CDR1 SGHRS, CDR2 YFSETQ. The CDR3 DNA sequence: TGCGCCAGCAGCGAGACGGACTGGGCTAATGAAAAACTGTTTTTT. The encoded protein is CASSETDWANEKLFF.

The chain combines TRBV6-1 with TRBJ1-1; 8 positions match TRBD1. From germline, CDR1 is MNHNS and CDR2 SASEGT. The CDR3 is made up of 15 amino acids. The V gene end was trimmed by 2 bases and the J gene end by 1 base; junction bases not matched to a gene: 3. Here the CDR3 DNA reads TGTGCCAGCAGTGAACCGGGACAGGCGAACACTGAAGCTTTCTTT. This codes for CASSEPGQANTEAFF.

The chain joins TRBV9 to TRBJ2-4; 8 nucleotides agree with TRBD2. V lost 4 bases and J lost 0; bases outside the gene matches: 15. CDR1 and CDR2 from the germline V gene are SGDLS and YYNGEE. The CDR3 has 19 amino acids. DNA for the CDR3: TGTGCCAGCAGCTCTCCTGTAGCGGGACCGGGACTAGCCAAAAACATTCAGTACTTC. It translates to CASSSPVAGPGLAKNIQYF.

With respect to this clone: Other nucleotide sequences in the sample specify the same CDR3. The chain carries TRBV7-8 and TRBJ2-7; tentative D call: TRBD1 (5 bases). In germline, CDR1 is SGHVS, CDR2 FQNEAQ. CDR3 length: 14 residues. V lost 2 bases to trimming and J lost 0 bases, with 8 bases between them. CDR3 in DNA: TGTGCCAGCAGCTTACAGGGCAGCTCCTACGAGCAGTACTTC. This gives the protein CASSLQGSSYEQYF. The entire variable domain, with the rest obtained from reference TRBV7-8 and TRBJ2-7, is as follows: GAGVSQSPRYKVAKRGQDVALRCDPISGHVSLFWYQQALGQGPEFLTYFQNEAQLDKSGLPSDRFFAERPEGSVSTLKIQRTQQEDSAVYLCASSLQGSSYEQYFGPGTRLTVT.

The count of this clone is one. The chain uses TRBV7-9 and TRBJ2-3, with a tentative D call TRBD1 (6 bases). The CDR3 loop spans 17 amino acids. V lost 1 base and J 2 bases, leaving 16 bases between the germline ends. In germline, CDR1 is SEHNR, CDR2 FQNEAQ (reference sequence). DNA for the CDR3: TGTGCCAGCAGCTTAGACCTCACAGGGACCCCCACAGATACGCAGTATTTT. This sequence encodes CASSLDLTGTPTDTQYF.

This chain connects TRBV12-2 to TRBJ1-3. TRBV12-2 is described as a pseudogene. The CDR3 is 16 amino acids. In DNA form, the CDR3 reads TGTGCAAGTCGCTTAGCGCTAATAGGGTTCGGAAACACCATATATTTT. Its translation is CASRLALIGFGNTIYF.

The chain combines TRBV4-1 with TRBJ1-4, with D uncertain. The V end lost 1 base, the J end lost 7 bases, and 13 bases lay between the germline ends. The CDR3 has 15 residues. From germline, CDR1 is MGHRA and CDR2 YSYEKL. The CDR3 sequence: CASSQVGSWGEKLFF. The DNA of the CDR3 is TGCGCCAGCAGCCAAGTGGGGAGTTGGGGTGAAAAACTGTTTTTT.

V is TRBV19 and J is TRBJ1-1; TRBD1 aligns across 9 bases. Germline CDR1 is LNHDA and CDR2 is SQIVND (reference sequence). V lost 5 bases and J lost 5; bases outside the gene matches: 9. The CDR3 extends over 15 amino acids. Written as DNA, the CDR3 is TGTGCCAGTAGTCAAGGACAGGGGTTAAGGACTGAAGCTTTCTTT. Encoded protein: CASSQGQGLRTEAFF.

The V and J genes are TRBV9 and TRBJ1-5, with D possibly matching TRBD1 (6 bases). CDR3 size: 14 residues. V was pared by 4 bases and J by 4 bases, with 12 bases between. The germline gives CDR1 SGDLS, CDR2 YYNGEE. CDR3 nucleotides: TGTGCCAGCAGCCTTAGAGGGGGGAATCAGCCCCAGCATTTT. Translating it yields CASSLRGGNQPQHF. Supplemented by reference TRBV9 and TRBJ1-5, the full variable domain reads DSGVTQTPKHLITATGQRVTLRCSPRSGDLSVYWYQQSLDQGLQFLIQYYNGEERAKGNILERFSAQQFPDLHSELNLSSLELGDSALYFCASSLRGGNQPQHFGDGTRLSIL.

This clone was detected only a few times. The V call is TRBV5-1, the J call TRBJ1-1; TRBD1 matches 7 bases. The J segment lost 0 bases and the V segment lost 5 bases, leaving 1 base of the junction unmatched. Per germline, CDR1 SGHRS and CDR2 YFSETQ. This CDR3 region has 13 residues. The CDR3 bases are TGCGCCAGCAGGGGGACAGTGAACACTGAAGCTTTCTTT. Translating it yields CASRGTVNTEAFF.

The chain is built from TRBV29-1 and TRBJ2-3; 10 nucleotides match TRBD1. There are 15 residues in the CDR3. The junction had 6 bases not matched to a gene; V was cut back by 5 bases and J by 1 base. Germline CDR1 SQVTM, CDR2 ANQGSEA. DNA of the CDR3: TGCAGCGTTAATCCGGACAGGGGGGGCACAGATACGCAGTATTTT. Translated: CSVNPDRGGTDTQYF.